Presented here are 12 T cell receptor beta chains from one specimen sequenced in a study of cytomegalovirus exposure and HLA in healthy donors (dated by TCRdb to 2016 to 2017). Libraries were constructed by the immunoSEQ multiplex PCR assay. For the multiplex PCR, a mixture combining 60 forward primers for TCR Vbeta segments and 13 reverse primers for TCR Jbeta segments was used. Here the immuneACCESS table is served through TCRdb, limited to in-frame sequences with V and J called. Missing clones are a known gap in these copies; in checked studies unresolved V genes cover under half, and the rest lacks a known reason. The sample table records roughly 250,000 clones; around 80% of these occur just once. The leading ten clones occupy about 0.28% of the sample. The specimen was PBMCs. The receptors come from a girl aged 2 to 9 in good health and CMV-seronegative.

The chain has TRBV10-2 and TRBJ2-1; 9 nucleotides agree with TRBD1. The CDR3 has 17 amino acids. CDR1 is WSHSY and CDR2 is SAAADI in the germline V gene. The trim removed 10 bases at V and 0 bases at J, leaving 13 bases unmatched. The CDR3, as DNA: TGCGCCAAAACCGGGGACAGGGACGAAAGCTCCTACAATGAGCAGTTCTTC. This codes for CAKTGDRDESSYNEQFF.

The V and J genes are TRBV7-9 and TRBJ1-6, with unresolved D. Germline values: CDR1 SEHNR, CDR2 FQNEAQ (reference sequence). Trimming shortened V by 2 bases and J by 7 bases, and 15 bases separated the two germline ends. The CDR3 consists of 16 residues. The CDR3 is CASSLMVRVRNSPLHF. The CDR3 bases are TGTGCCAGCAGCTTAATGGTTCGGGTAAGGAATTCACCCCTCCACTTT.

This chain uses TRBV18 with TRBJ1-2; D is uncertain. The CDR3 has 12 residues. Germline CDR1 and CDR2: KGHSH and LQKENI. The V end lost 3 bases, the J end lost 8 bases, and 10 bases lay between the germline ends. This chain's CDR3 is CASSPPMSGYTF. DNA for the CDR3: TGTGCCAGCTCACCTCCGATGAGCGGCTACACCTTC.

This chain links TRBV9 with TRBJ2-5; TRBD2 matches 8 bases. Germline V CDR1 and CDR2: SGDLS, YYNGEE. The CDR3 covers 15 residues. The ends lost 4 bases at V and 6 bases at J; junction bases unmatched: 11. CDR3 sequence reads: CASSQTGSGGQTQYF. CDR3 coding DNA: TGTGCCAGCAGCCAAACAGGGTCGGGAGGGCAGACCCAGTACTTC.

The CDR3 protein is CASSSLRENIQYF. CDR3 coding DNA: TGTGCCAGCAGTTCCCTCAGGGAAAACATTCAGTACTTC. This chain uses TRBV7-6 with TRBJ2-4; D is possibly TRBD1 (5 bases). In germline, CDR1 is SGHVS, CDR2 FNYEAQ. V was cut by 6 bases and J by 5 bases, with 11 bases left in between. The CDR3 contains 13 residues.

The chain uses TRBV6-5 and TRBJ1-5; 10 bases are shared with TRBD1. The junction had 6 bases not matched to a gene; V was cut back by 5 bases and J by 5 bases. The CDR3 is 15 residues long. The germline gives CDR1 MNHEY, CDR2 SVGAGI. CDR3 in DNA: TGTGCCAGCAGTGGGGACAGGGGACACCATCAGCCCCAGCATTTT. Its protein is CASSGDRGHHQPQHF.

The V gene is TRBV19, the J gene TRBJ2-3; TRBD2 matches 10 bases. The CDR3 is made up of 16 amino acids. CDR1 and CDR2 (germline): LNHDA, SQIVND (reference sequence). V shed 4 bases, J shed 2 bases, and the junction held 6 bases outside the gene matches. The CDR3 spells CASSRASGGNTDTQYF. CDR3 DNA sequence: TGTGCCAGTAGTAGGGCTAGCGGGGGAAACACAGATACGCAGTATTTT.

V is TRBV7-9 and J is TRBJ2-5, with D uncertain. This CDR3 has 13 residues. CDR1 SEHNR and CDR2 FQNEAQ come from the germline V gene (reference sequence). The V end lost 5 bases, the J end lost 5 bases, and 12 bases lay between the germline ends. The CDR3 region is CASSADLKETQYF. CDR3 in DNA: TGTGCCAGCAGCGCCGACTTGAAGGAGACCCAGTACTTC.

CDR3 protein: CASSLSRDTDTQYF. CDR3 coding DNA: TGCGCCAGCAGCTTGTCCAGGGACACAGATACGCAGTATTTT. The chain joins TRBV5-1 to TRBJ2-3, with a tentative D call TRBD1 (5 bases). The CDR3 extends over 14 amino acids. The germline V and J ends were trimmed by 1 base and 2 bases, with 8 bases remaining between them. Per the germline V gene, CDR1 is SGHRS and CDR2 is YFSETQ. The variable domain in full, completed from reference TRBV5-1 and TRBJ2-3, reads KAGVTQTPRYLIKTRGQQVTLSCSPISGHRSVSWYQQTPGQGLQFLFEYFSETQRNKGNFPGRFSGRQFSNSRSEMNVSTLELGDSALYLCASSLSRDTDTQYFGPGTRLTVL.

V and J are TRBV7-2 and TRBJ2-7, with D perhaps TRBD1 (5 bases). The CDR3 is 14 amino acids. The germline gives CDR1 SGHTA, CDR2 FQGNSA. The V and J ends lost 1 base and 2 bases respectively, with 9 bases between them. The CDR3 DNA reads as TGTGCCAGCAGCTTAGGACAGCAACCCTACGAGCAGTACTTC. Amino acid sequence: CASSLGQQPYEQYF.

This clone was seen only once. The V call is TRBV19, the J call TRBJ1-5, with 9 bases identical to TRBD1. Per germline, CDR1 LNHDA and CDR2 SQIVND (reference sequence). CDR3 length equals 13 residues. Trimming took 8 bases from V and 6 from J; bases not matched to a gene: 5. CDR3 in DNA: TGTGCCAGTGCGGACAGGGGCACTCAGCCCCAGCATTTT. Encoded protein: CASADRGTQPQHF.

The chain combines TRBV4-1 with TRBJ2-7; tentative D call: TRBD1 (5 bases). Trimming removed 1 base from V and 5 bases from J, with 9 bases in between. Germline V gene data show CDR1 as MGHRA and CDR2 as YSYEKL. The CDR3 extends over 13 amino acids. CDR3 DNA sequence: TGCGCCAGCAGCCAAGGTGGGGCAGACGAGCAGTACTTC. Translated: CASSQGGADEQYF.